What follows are 19 T cell receptor beta chains derived from one specimen sequenced in a study of T cell repertoires in cytomegalovirus infection. The antigens for these receptors are not known. Each CDR3 protein gets one entry after TCRdb re-called the reads with MiXCR. The data hold roughly 920,000 distinct CDR3 sequences, with about 33% observed a single time. Sequencing used cultured CD8+ T cells from PBMCs, obtained from culture after CMV antigen stimulation. The receptor source for this set is a human donor in good health (CMV status not recorded). Some clones in this sample may be carry-over from other donors' samples.

Worth noting for this clonotype: A read error may account for a junction end that differs from germline. The chain carries TRBV7-6 and TRBJ2-2; D is undetermined. CDR3 length: 16 residues. Germline CDR1 reads SGHVS; CDR2 reads FNYEAQ. CDR3 in DNA: TGTGCTAGCAGCCATTTATTGGGTCCGAACACCGGGGAGCTGTTTTTT. This gives the protein CASSHLLGPNTGELFF.

V usage is TRBV6-5 and J usage is TRBJ2-3; D unresolved. The CDR3 has 12 amino acids. CDR1 and CDR2 (germline): MNHEY, SVGAGI. V was pared by 8 bases and J by 4 bases, with 10 bases between. The CDR3 region is CASGTGPDTQYF. The CDR3 DNA reads as TGTGCCAGCGGTACTGGGCCAGATACGCAGTATTTT.

This clonotype showed up many times. The rearrangement links TRBV6-5 to TRBJ2-2; 8 bases agree with TRBD2. The J segment lost 5 bases and the V segment lost 2 bases, leaving 4 bases of the junction unmatched. The CDR3 totals 15 residues. Germline CDR1 is MNHEY and CDR2 is SVGAGI. The CDR3 loop reads CASSYLASGTGELFF. CDR3 in DNA: TGTGCCAGCAGTTACCTAGCTAGCGGGACCGGGGAGCTGTTTTTT.

The gene calls are TRBV25-1 and TRBJ2-1; 15 nucleotides agree with TRBD2. Germline CDR1 is MGHDK and CDR2 is SYGVNS. Trimming cost V 4 bases and J 3 bases; bases outside gene matches: 7. The CDR3 covers 18 residues. CDR3 bases: TGTGCCAGCAGTGGGGTAGGGACTAGCGGGGGGAGCTACAATGAGCAGTTCTTC. Translating gives CASSGVGTSGGSYNEQFF.

This clonotype was recorded a few times. The chain joins TRBV12-3 or TRBV12-4 to TRBJ1-6, with D maybe TRBD1 (5 bases). V was shortened by 5 bases and J by 6 bases, with 11 bases between the two germline ends. This CDR3 has 14 amino acids. CDR3 loop: CASSHTGVNSPLHF. The CDR3 DNA reads as TGTGCCAGCAGTCACACGGGGGTTAATTCACCCCTCCACTTT.

V gene TRBV6-2 or TRBV6-3 combines with J gene TRBJ2-7; maybe TRBD1 (5 bases). Trimming stripped 6 bases from V and 1 base from J, with 22 bases between. The CDR3 sequence is 17 residues long. In germline, CDR1 is MNHEY, CDR2 SVGEGT. CDR3 DNA: TGTGCCAGCAGCAACTCGCTTGTCAGGGAAAAATCCTACGAGCAGTACGTC. It codes for CASSNSLVREKSYEQYV.

This clonotype has at least ten counts. This chain uses TRBV7-2 with TRBJ1-1; the D gene is possibly TRBD1 (6 bases). Trimming removed 3 bases from V and 0 bases from J, with 14 bases in between. The germline V gene encodes CDR1 SGHTA and CDR2 FQGNSA. The CDR3 totals 16 residues. The CDR3 DNA follows: TGTGCCAGCAGCTTTAGGGGGGGACACTTGAACACTGAAGCTTTCTTT. It is translated as CASSFRGGHLNTEAFF.

Regarding this clonotype: A read error may produce the germline difference seen at one junction end. This CDR3 reads CVSNLIPFTGLQETQYF. The CDR3 nucleotides are TGTGTCAGCAACCTGATTCCCTTCACAGGTCTCCAAGAGACCCAGTACTTC. The chain joins TRBV11-3 to TRBJ2-5; TRBD1 might be the D (5 bases). In germline, CDR1 is SGHNT, CDR2 YENEEA. This CDR3 comprises 17 residues.

This clonotype was recorded a few times. This rearrangement joins TRBV28 to TRBJ2-7; D is unclear. Per germline, CDR1 MDHEN and CDR2 SYDVKM. V shed 3 bases and J shed 2 bases, with 8 bases lying between them. This CDR3 contains 13 residues. CDR3: CASSFSEAYEQYV. CDR3 DNA sequence: TGTGCCAGCAGTTTCAGTGAGGCCTACGAGCAGTACGTC.

A remark on this clonotype: One base away lies a much larger clone, so this may be a sequencing read error. The rearrangement links TRBV7-6 to TRBJ1-2; D gene ambiguous. The CDR3 consists of 13 residues. In germline, CDR1 is SGHVS, CDR2 FNYEAQ. The CDR3 protein is CASNLAQFYGYTF. The CDR3 coding sequence is TGTGCCAGCAACTTAGCGCAGTTCTATGGCTACACCTTC. The complete variable domain, with remaining parts taken from reference TRBV7-6 and TRBJ1-2, reads GAGVSQSPRYKVTKRGQDVALRCDPISGHVSLYWYRQALGQGPEFLTYFNYEAQQDKSGLPNDRFSAERPEGSISTLTIQRTEQRDSAMYRCASNLAQFYGYTFGSGTRLTVV.

The gene calls are TRBV6-1 and TRBJ2-1; D call uncertain. Germline assignment: CDR1 MNHNS and CDR2 SASEGT. This CDR3 has 12 residues. V dropped 7 bases and J dropped 6 bases, with 10 bases sitting between them. CDR3 in amino acids: CASTNYANEQFF. The CDR3 DNA is TGTGCCAGCACCAATTATGCCAATGAGCAGTTCTTC.

Many counts were recorded for this clonotype. This CDR3 reads CSARDLFGNEQFF. The CDR3 DNA reads TGCAGTGCTAGAGACCTTTTCGGCAATGAGCAGTTCTTC. The chain joins TRBV20-1 to TRBJ2-1; no firm D call. V dropped 0 bases and J dropped 6 bases, with 9 bases sitting between them. The CDR3 contains 13 residues. From germline, CDR1 is DFQATT and CDR2 SNEGSKA (reference sequence).

The chain carries TRBV7-9 and TRBJ2-7, with 7 bases lining up with TRBD1. V lost 2 bases and J lost 0; bases outside the gene matches: 4. Per germline, CDR1 SEHNR and CDR2 FQNEAQ (reference sequence). The length of the CDR3 is 15 residues. Here the CDR3 reads CASSLRDRSSYEQYF. CDR3 DNA sequence: TGTGCCAGCAGCTTAAGGGACAGAAGCTCCTACGAGCAGTACTTC.

The V and J genes are TRBV20-1 and TRBJ1-2; no clear D gene. The V and J ends lost 0 bases and 4 bases respectively, with 21 bases between them. This CDR3 has 17 amino acids. Germline CDR1 is DFQATT and CDR2 is SNEGSKA (reference sequence). The CDR3 protein is CSARDRGPGWIFYGYTF. Here the CDR3 DNA reads TGCAGTGCTAGAGATCGAGGCCCGGGTTGGATTTTCTATGGCTACACCTTC.

This CDR3 is CASSGPRANTGELFF. The CDR3 bases are TGTGCCAGCAGCGGCCCAAGGGCGAACACCGGGGAGCTGTTTTTT. The J gene is TRBJ2-2, the V gene TRBV9; D unclear. The germline gives CDR1 SGDLS, CDR2 YYNGEE. The V and J ends lost 3 bases and 0 bases respectively, with 9 bases between them. The CDR3 is 15 residues long.

This sequence joins TRBV6-5 and TRBJ1-1; maybe TRBD1 (6 bases). Germline V gene sequence: CDR1 MNHEY, CDR2 SVGAGI. Trimming pared 0 bases from V and 3 bases from J, leaving 14 bases between. The CDR3 loop spans 16 amino acids. The CDR3 region is CASSYSAGTPDTEAFF. The CDR3 DNA follows: TGTGCCAGCAGTTACTCGGCCGGGACACCTGACACTGAAGCTTTCTTT.

About this clonotype: A much larger clone sits a single nucleotide away, making a read error possible. This sequence joins TRBV7-9 and TRBJ1-1, with 10 bases aligning to TRBD1. This CDR3 contains 15 residues. Germline CDR1 and CDR2: SEHNR and FQNEAQ (reference sequence). With 5 bases clipped from V and 3 bases from J, the junction kept 6 bases outside the gene matches. DNA of the CDR3: TGTGCCAGCAGCGCGGGACAGGGGATGGACACTGAAGCTTTCTTT. Residues: CASSAGQGMDTEAFF. The whole variable domain, remainder taken from reference TRBV7-9 and TRBJ1-1, is DTGVSQNPRHKITKRGQNVTFRCDPISEHNRLYWYRQTLGQGPEFLTYFQNEAQLEKSRLLSDRFSAERPKGSFSTLEIQRTEQGDSAMYLCASSAGQGMDTEAFFGQGTRLTVV.

The rearrangement joins TRBV27 to TRBJ2-7, with D perhaps matching TRBD1 (5 bases). The CDR3 spans 14 residues. The V gene lost 4 bases and the J gene lost 0 bases, with 10 bases spanning the gap. The germline CDR1 and CDR2 sequences are MNHEY and SMNVEV (reference sequence). DNA of the CDR3: TGTGCCAGCAGTTGGCAGGACAACTCCTACGAGCAGTACTTC. It yields the protein CASSWQDNSYEQYF.

The V call is TRBV19, the J call TRBJ2-3, with D possibly called TRBD1 or TRBD2 (5 bases each). This CDR3 contains 11 residues. V dropped 7 bases and J dropped 12 bases, with 14 bases sitting between them. Germline CDR1 is LNHDA and CDR2 is SQIVND (reference sequence). CDR3 bases: TGTGCCAGTATTCACGGGGCTCTTCAGTATTTT. Its translation: CASIHGALQYF.